This T cell receptor beta chain was identified during a study of blood T cell repertoires in COVID-19. Study at large: The samples span acute and convalescent COVID-19 from the United States, Italy and Spain.

Data came from immunoSEQ multiplex PCR; TCRdb stores just in-frame clones and leaves some out. Of a few hundred thousand clones in the sample, 75% to 90% are singletons; the top ten hold roughly 1.1%. Recruitment covered under 25 US areas and drew participants whose ages spanned roughly 18 to 89 years. Recovery among Cohort 3 donors was established by two negative PCRs, clearance, or symptom resolution. The receptor comes from a man aged 30 to 45 who had recovered from COVID-19. The specimen sequenced was PBMCs or T cells enriched from blood (not recorded which).

The CDR3 bases are TGTGCCAGCAGTGTGCGGGAGGGCCCTTTATATGAGCAGTTCTTC. Translated: CASSVREGPLYEQFF. The chain has TRBV27 and TRBJ2-1, with 9 bases that match TRBD2. J lost 8 bases, V lost 5 bases, and 10 bases had no gene match. This CDR3 has 15 residues. The germline V gene has CDR1 MNHEY and CDR2 SMNVEV (reference sequence).